Below are 2 T cell receptor beta chains sequenced from a single sample in a study of technical replicates of blood from several donors. Assay used: immunoSEQ multiplex PCR; TCRdb lists only in-frame clones, some missing. This sample has 91,000 or so clones; over 85% occur once, and the top ten carry approximately 0.33%. Sequencing used T cells isolated from PBMCs. Receptor source: a human donor in good health.

The chain combines TRBV6-5 with TRBJ2-5; D possibly corresponds to TRBD2 (6 bases). Germline V gene lookup returns CDR1 MNHEY and CDR2 SVGAGI. CDR3 length equals 15 residues. The V gene lost 2 bases and the J gene lost 5 bases, with 15 bases spanning the gap. The CDR3 DNA follows: TGTGCCAGCAGTTACGTCCGGGAGTATTTGGAGACCCAGTACTTC. Amino acid sequence: CASSYVREYLETQYF.

The V gene is TRBV28, the J gene TRBJ1-2; tentative D call: TRBD1 (5 bases). The germline V and J ends were trimmed by 8 bases and 5 bases, with 15 bases remaining between them. From germline, CDR1 is MDHEN and CDR2 SYDVKM. This CDR3 has 13 amino acids. The CDR3 DNA reads as TGTGCCAGCCTAATGGGGGGTTTATATGGCTACACCTTC. As protein: CASLMGGLYGYTF.